This T cell receptor (beta chain) is drawn from a study of beta chain features in type 1 diabetes. Germline assignment: CDR1 SGHTA and CDR2 FQGNSA. The length of the CDR3 is 13 residues. V shed 5 bases and J shed 2 bases, with 9 bases lying between them. There are a few counts of this clone. Via the markers CD45RO/CCR7/CD25/CD127/CD95/CD27, stem cell-like memory, regulatory, central memory and naive CD4+ cells were sorted. TCRB transcripts that were expressed got sequenced, as all of the isolated RNA had been reverse transcribed. The average output of naive, central memory and regulatory T cell samples was around 3.5 million reads. Data came from immunoSEQ multiplex PCR; TCRdb stores just in-frame clones and leaves some out. Found here are about 140,000 clones, roughly 10% of them singletons; the top ten hold almost 0.65%.

Specimen: central memory CD4+ T cells from blood. This TCR came from a middle-aged woman in good health. The chain uses TRBV7-2 and TRBJ2-5, with D perhaps matching TRBD1 (6 bases). The CDR3 DNA follows: TGTGCCAGCAGCGCGGACAGACAAGAGACCCAGTACTTC. Translated: CASSADRQETQYF.